The 15 T cell receptor beta chains reported below all come from one sample, sequenced in a study of CD8 T cells in ankylosing spondylitis. No antigen is known for these receptors. A single record per CDR3 protein comes from TCRdb applying MiXCR to the 5' RACE reads. This table has more than 300,000 distinct CDR3 sequences, 6.5% to 10% appearing once. Points from the study as a whole: What appeared characteristic of ankylosing spondylitis blood was a TCR beta motif of several highly homologous variants.

Input material: blood, either unsorted or a sorted T cell fraction (not recorded which). The receptors were sampled from a male donor with ankylosing spondylitis.

This clonotype has only one observation. A much larger clone lies one base from this, so it may be a read error. The rearrangement uses TRBV4-3 and TRBJ2-2; D is perhaps TRBD2 (5 bases). The V end was cut by 0 bases, the J end by 2 bases, with 13 bases between. This CDR3 contains 17 residues. Germline V gene sequence: CDR1 LGHNA, CDR2 YSLEER. CDR3 bases: TGCGCCAGCAGCCAAGATTGGACTGGCGGTAACACCGGGGAGCTGTTTTTT. Amino acid sequence: CASSQDWTGGNTGELFF.

This clonotype was seen at least ten times. The chain couples TRBV6-2 or TRBV6-3 to TRBJ2-7; D remains unclear. CDR1 MNHEY and CDR2 SVGEGT come from the germline V gene. The V end lost 4 bases, the J end lost 0 bases, and 16 bases lay between the germline ends. The CDR3 sequence is 16 residues long. The CDR3 DNA sequence: TGTGCCAGCAGTTCCCTTCGGGTAGGAGTCTCCTACGAGCAGTACTTC. This codes for CASSSLRVGVSYEQYF.

This clonotype turned up a few times. V gene TRBV3-1 combines with J gene TRBJ2-1; D possibly corresponds to TRBD1 (6 bases). Trimming pared 4 bases from V and 3 bases from J, leaving 13 bases between. CDR3 length equals 15 residues. Germline assignment: CDR1 LGHDT and CDR2 YNNKEL (reference sequence). CDR3 amino acids: CASSRGRGLYNEQFF. The CDR3 DNA is TGTGCCAGCAGCCGTGGCAGGGGCCTCTACAATGAGCAGTTCTTC.

This clonotype was found many times. The genes are TRBV12-3 or TRBV12-4 and TRBJ2-1; D unclear. This CDR3 contains 12 residues. V lost 4 bases to trimming and J lost 6 bases, with 7 bases between them. The CDR3 coding sequence is TGTGCCAGCAGTTCATCGGGCAATGAGCAGTTCTTC. Translating gives CASSSSGNEQFF.

V is TRBV3-1 and J is TRBJ2-3, with D possibly being TRBD2 (6 bases). The V end was cut by 0 bases, the J end by 7 bases, with 20 bases between. The CDR3 has 17 residues. Germline assignment: CDR1 LGHDT and CDR2 YNNKEL (reference sequence). The CDR3 bases are TGTGCCAGCAGCCAAGATACCATACCTAGCGCCGTGTATACGCAGTATTTT. This encodes CASSQDTIPSAVYTQYF.

This clonotype was observed a handful of times. The gene calls are TRBV6-1 and TRBJ1-5; TRBD1 aligns across 7 bases. Germline lookup yields CDR1 MNHNS and CDR2 SASEGT. V lost 6 bases, J lost 5 bases, and 4 bases stayed unmatched. The length of the CDR3 is 13 residues. CDR3 sequence reads: CASSRDRYQPQHF. For the CDR3, the DNA is TGTGCCAGCAGCCGGGACAGATATCAGCCCCAGCATTTT.

This clonotype was detected ten times or more. The chain is built from TRBV12-3 or TRBV12-4 and TRBJ2-1; 8 nucleotides agree with TRBD2. After removal of 3 bases from V and 4 bases from J, the junction contained 8 bases not matched to a gene. The CDR3 extends over 16 amino acids. The CDR3 bases are TGTGCCAGCAGTTTCTTAGCGGGATGGGGGTACAATGAGCAGTTCTTC. Amino acid sequence: CASSFLAGWGYNEQFF.

DNA for the CDR3: TGTGCCAGCAGTTACACCCTTTCTGGGGCCAACGTCCTGACTTTC. It is translated as CASSYTLSGANVLTF. The rearrangement links TRBV6-5 to TRBJ2-6; D uncertain. CDR3 length: 15 amino acids. Germline CDR1 MNHEY, CDR2 SVGAGI. Trimming stripped 2 bases from V and 1 base from J, with 6 bases between.

This clonotype was observed a handful of times. The genes are TRBV12-3 or TRBV12-4 and TRBJ1-1; 7 bases are a match to TRBD1. After removal of 5 bases from V and 4 bases from J, the junction contained 7 bases not matched to a gene. This CDR3 is built from 14 residues. The CDR3 DNA sequence: TGTGCCAGCAGTAAAGGACAGGCTACCACTGAAGCTTTCTTT. This encodes CASSKGQATTEAFF.

There are many counts of this clonotype. This sequence joins TRBV5-1 and TRBJ2-7; D is possibly TRBD1 (6 bases). This CDR3 is built from 17 residues. The V gene's germline CDR1 is SGHRS and CDR2 YFSETQ. The V end was cut by 1 base, the J end by 0 bases, with 17 bases between. CDR3 DNA: TGCGCCAGCAGCTTGCCAGGGGCCTCTTCTTTCTCCTACGAGCAGTACTTC. Its translation is CASSLPGASSFSYEQYF.

The rearrangement joins TRBV12-3 or TRBV12-4 to TRBJ1-2, with D unclear. Trimming left V 4 bases short and J 5 bases short, with 8 bases between. The length of the CDR3 is 12 residues. The CDR3 DNA sequence: TGTGCCAGCAGTTCCCCCAATTATGGCTACACCTTC. This translates into CASSSPNYGYTF.

This CDR3 reads CASWDRWDEQYF. CDR3 in DNA: TGTGCCAGCTGGGACAGGTGGGACGAGCAGTACTTC. The V call is TRBV2, the J call TRBJ2-7; 8 bases fit TRBD1. Germline loops: CDR1 SNHLY, CDR2 FYNNEI. The CDR3 loop spans 12 amino acids. The ends lost 8 bases at V and 5 bases at J; junction bases unmatched: 5. Full variable domain (rest looked up from reference TRBV2 and TRBJ2-7): EPEVTQTPSHQVTQMGQEVILRCVPISNHLYFYWYRQILGQKVEFLVSFYNNEISEKSEIFDDQFSVERPDGSNFTLKIRSTKLEDSAMYFCASWDRWDEQYFGPGTRLTVT.

The chain uses TRBV7-3 and TRBJ2-2, with 7 positions matching TRBD1. V trimming: 5 bases; J trimming: 4 bases; junction bases outside the gene matches: 10. Germline CDR1 SGHTA, CDR2 FQGTGA. The CDR3 is 16 residues long. The CDR3 here is CASSPIDRVRTGELFF. The CDR3 DNA is TGTGCCAGCAGCCCCATCGACAGGGTTCGCACCGGGGAGCTGTTTTTT.

The chain uses TRBV5-1 and TRBJ1-4; no reliable D call. CDR1 SGHRS and CDR2 YFSETQ come from the germline V gene. V gave up 0 bases and J gave up 8 bases, with 11 bases separating them. This CDR3 contains 14 residues. The CDR3 here is CASSLGTAREKLFF. The CDR3 DNA is TGCGCCAGCAGCTTGGGAACGGCCCGGGAAAAACTGTTTTTT.

This clonotype was counted many times. This chain links TRBV28 with TRBJ2-2; D may be TRBD2 (6 bases). Germline V gene lookup returns CDR1 MDHEN and CDR2 SYDVKM. The germline V and J ends were trimmed by 6 bases and 6 bases, with 17 bases remaining between them. CDR3 length: 15 amino acids. CDR3 nucleotides: TGTGCCAGCAGGCTACCGGGACTCCTCGCCGGGGAGCTGTTTTTT. As protein: CASRLPGLLAGELFF. Looking up the rest from reference TRBV28 and TRBJ2-2 gives the full variable domain: DVKVTQSSRYLVKRTGEKVFLECVQDMDHENMFWYRQDPGLGLRLIYFSYDVKMKEKGDIPEGYSVSREKKERFSLILESASTNQTSMYLCASRLPGLLAGELFFGEGSRLTVL.